This TCR beta chain originates from a study of PD-L1 blockade in urothelial cancer. Study as a whole: The year 2014 saw patients start atezolizumab, 1,200 mg intravenously every 3 weeks. Male sex and bladder-origin urothelial cancer characterized about 85% of the roughly 30 patients. The analyses of blood took place 3 weeks (second dose) and 6 weeks after treatment start. Researchers found blood samples held a median of roughly 140,000 T cells.

Using immunoSEQ multiplex PCR, the repertoire was profiled, and TCRdb retains in-frame clones only, with some absent. Among some 29,000 clones listed, 80% to 90% were seen once. The sequenced sample was PBMCs, obtained around atezolizumab (anti-PD-L1) treatment. The receptor's source is a man aged 50 to 59 with urothelial cancer.

This CDR3 reads CSVDRGGTDTQYF. Written as DNA, the CDR3 is TGCAGCGTTGATCGCGGGGGCACAGATACGCAGTATTTT. The chain links TRBV29-1 to TRBJ2-3; D perhaps matches TRBD2 (6 bases). Germline CDR1 and CDR2: SQVTM and ANQGSEA. The CDR3 runs to 13 residues. The V gene lost 3 bases and the J gene lost 1 base, with 8 bases spanning the gap.